These 16 T cell receptor beta chains were sequenced from one sample in a study of blood T cells in healthy people across ages. With a J-beta primer mix and a sample-barcoded 5' primer, a second PCR ran about 7 to 11 cycles. TCRdb reanalysed the 5' RACE reads using MiXCR and keeps one entry per CDR3 protein. The table shows some 850,000 distinct CDR3 sequences, with 20% to 30% occurring only once. The data also belong to a second study, concerning T cells of mothers and their children.

The sequenced sample was blood. The receptors derive from a boy aged 5-17 years in good health.

V and J are TRBV5-1 and TRBJ1-6, with D unresolved. Between the trimmed V and J ends, which lost 6 bases and 12 bases, there was a span of 13 bases. Looked up from germline, CDR1 is SGHRS and CDR2 is YFSETQ. This CDR3 region has 12 residues. The CDR3 protein is CASKLEEGPLHF. The DNA for the CDR3 is TGCGCCAGCAAATTAGAAGAGGGACCCCTCCACTTT.

This chain links TRBV6-5 with TRBJ2-5; D is possibly TRBD1 (6 bases). The DNA end is more similar to TRBJ2-1, so the J call may be wrong. This CDR3 is built from 11 residues. The germline V gene encodes CDR1 MNHEY and CDR2 SVGAGI. The CDR3 DNA reads as TGTGCCAGCAGTAACGGACAGGAGCAGTTCTTC. Encoded protein: CASSNGQEQFF.

The chain links TRBV27 to TRBJ2-5, with D possibly TRBD1 on 5 matching bases. The end of the DNA aligns better with TRBJ2-7, so the J call may be wrong. The CDR3 has 14 residues. Germline V gene lookup returns CDR1 MNHEY and CDR2 SMNVEV (reference sequence). In DNA, the CDR3 is TGTGCCAGCAGTTTGATAACAGGTCTCGACGAGCAGTACTTC. Residues: CASSLITGLDEQYF.

This clonotype was detected only a few times. V gene TRBV7-6 combines with J gene TRBJ2-4; tentative D call: TRBD2 (5 bases). Germline-derived CDR1 and CDR2 are SGHVS and FNYEAQ. V gave up 4 bases and J gave up 2 bases, with 12 bases separating them. The CDR3 has 15 amino acids. The DNA of the CDR3 is TGTGCCAGCAGCTCCGGACCGGGAACCAAAAACATTCAGTACTTC. It encodes CASSSGPGTKNIQYF.

In its sample, this clonotype was seen once. The chain employs TRBV19 and TRBJ2-2; TRBD1 matches 9 bases. The CDR3 contains 16 residues. Trimming removed 5 bases from V and 4 bases from J; junction bases left unmatched: 8. Germline V gene sequence: CDR1 LNHDA, CDR2 SQIVND (reference sequence). The CDR3 region has the DNA TGTGCCAGTAGTTCCCCCTACAGGGGGCCCACCGGGGAGCTGTTTTTT. It codes for CASSSPYRGPTGELFF.

The V call is TRBV29-1, the J call TRBJ1-1; D might be TRBD1 (5 bases). This CDR3 has 13 amino acids. The V end lost 7 bases, the J end lost 4 bases, and 16 bases lay between the germline ends. The V gene's germline CDR1 is SQVTM and CDR2 ANQGSEA. The CDR3 bases are TGCAGCGGGGGCGGGCACTCGGGCACTGAAGCTTTCTTT. This encodes CSGGGHSGTEAFF.

This clonotype appeared a few times. The rearrangement uses TRBV27 and TRBJ2-7; 7 positions agree with TRBD1. The CDR3 extends over 14 amino acids. CDR1 MNHEY and CDR2 SMNVEV come from the germline V gene (reference sequence). Trimming cost V 5 bases and J 3 bases; bases outside gene matches: 7. In DNA form, the CDR3 reads TGTGCCAGCAGTCCCCGGACAGGACGCTACGAGCAGTACTTC. Translated, it gives CASSPRTGRYEQYF.

There are a few counts of this clonotype. V gene TRBV25-1 combines with J gene TRBJ1-4; maybe TRBD1 (5 bases). Germline lookup yields CDR1 MGHDK and CDR2 SYGVNS. The CDR3 is made up of 13 amino acids. Deletions cut 4 bases from V and 7 bases from J, with 10 bases between. The CDR3 here is CASSARAGEKLFF. In nucleotides, the CDR3 is TGTGCCAGCAGTGCCAGGGCGGGTGAAAAACTGTTTTTT.

The chain recombines TRBV14 with TRBJ2-7; no clear D. V lost 4 bases to trimming and J lost 0 bases, with 7 bases between them. The germline gives CDR1 SGHDN, CDR2 FVKESK. This CDR3 has 13 amino acids. The CDR3 reads CASSRYTSYEQYF. The CDR3 region has the DNA TGTGCCAGCAGCCGCTATACCTCCTACGAGCAGTACTTC.

The chain combines TRBV18 with TRBJ1-2, with 7 bases that match TRBD1. CDR1 and CDR2 from the germline V gene are KGHSH and LQKENI. Losses at the gene ends were 6 bases for V and 6 bases for J; bases not matched to a gene: 19. CDR3 length: 17 residues. CDR3 sequence: CASSLEGATLGGHGYTF. The CDR3 DNA reads as TGTGCCAGCTCCCTAGAGGGGGCCACCTTAGGGGGACATGGCTACACCTTC.

The chain's CDR3 is CASSQHLAQRGGYEQYF. The DNA of the CDR3 is TGTGCCAGCAGCCAACACTTAGCCCAGAGGGGCGGGTACGAGCAGTACTTC. The rearrangement uses TRBV4-2 and TRBJ2-7, with D possibly being TRBD1 or TRBD2 (5 bases each). Trimming took 2 bases from V and 4 from J, leaving 21 bases between them. This CDR3 is 17 amino acids long. Looked up from germline, CDR1 is LGHNA and CDR2 is YNFKEQ.

The J gene is TRBJ1-4, the V gene TRBV7-9; 9 bases line up with TRBD1. Per germline, CDR1 SEHNR and CDR2 FQNEAQ (reference sequence). This CDR3 has 15 amino acids. The V segment lost 5 bases and the J segment 7 bases; nucleotides outside the gene matches: 8. CDR3: CASSPTGGNREKLFF. The CDR3 nucleotides are TGTGCCAGCAGCCCAACAGGGGGCAATCGTGAAAAACTGTTTTTT.

The chain employs TRBV7-2 and TRBJ2-1, with D perhaps matching TRBD1 or TRBD2 (5 bases each). Trimming left V 5 bases short and J 6 bases short, with 14 bases between. Per germline, CDR1 SGHTA and CDR2 FQGNSA. The CDR3 spans 14 residues. The CDR3 is CASSRFRDLNEQFF. The DNA for the CDR3 is TGTGCCAGCAGCCGATTCCGGGACCTCAATGAGCAGTTCTTC.

This clonotype was detected only a few times. At one end, the junction sequence differs from germline, possibly due to a read error. The rearrangement uses TRBV3-1 and TRBJ2-7; maybe TRBD1 (6 bases). The CDR3 contains 15 residues. Germline assignment: CDR1 LGHDT and CDR2 YNNKEL (reference sequence). CDR3 loop: CAGSQFSGATYEQYF. DNA of the CDR3: TGTGCCGGCAGCCAATTCTCAGGGGCTACCTACGAGCAGTACTTC.

This clonotype came up a few times. This chain links TRBV6-6 with TRBJ1-2, with TRBD1 identical over 7 bases. CDR1 is MNHNY, CDR2 SVGAGI, per germline (reference sequence). The CDR3 runs 15 residues. With V trimmed by 6 bases and J by 1 base, 8 bases remained unmatched. CDR3 residues: CASSPPTGYNYGYTF. The CDR3 DNA follows: TGTGCCAGCAGCCCCCCGACAGGGTATAACTATGGCTACACCTTC.

V gene TRBV20-1 combines with J gene TRBJ2-5, with D perhaps TRBD1 or TRBD2 (6 bases each). The J call may be in error: the DNA end matches TRBJ2-7 better. The CDR3 length is 15 residues. From germline, CDR1 is DFQATT and CDR2 SNEGSKA (reference sequence). CDR3 loop: CSARPPMQGTLEQYF. The CDR3 DNA follows: TGCAGTGCTAGACCCCCAATGCAGGGGACTCTCGAGCAGTACTTC.